The source of this TCR beta chain is a study of high-grade serous ovarian cancer treatment subgroups. Across the whole study: Samples averaged 14,192 reads and about 7,100 unique TCR beta rearrangements.

The CDR3 spans 15 residues. Germline loops: CDR1 SGHRS, CDR2 YFSETQ. V lost 4 bases to trimming and J lost 2 bases; unmatched junction nucleotides: 7. Tumor tissue was taken before any definitive surgery or chemotherapy was given. General observations from the study: Repertoire analysis covered CDR3 alone, not CDR1 or CDR2.

Only in-frame clones appear in the TCRdb table, and some are missing; sequencing was by immunoSEQ multiplex PCR. Among 10,000 or so clones, about two thirds were seen once, and the ten largest hold more than 8.5%. With respect to this clone: The antigen is undetermined.

The TCR sequence derives from a human donor with high-grade serous ovarian cancer. The sample comprised tumor tissue. The chain uses TRBV5-1 and TRBJ2-5; 8 nucleotides align to TRBD1. For the CDR3, the DNA is TGCGCCAGCAGCCTAAGCAGGGGGCGTCAAGAGACCCAGTACTTC. Its translation: CASSLSRGRQETQYF.